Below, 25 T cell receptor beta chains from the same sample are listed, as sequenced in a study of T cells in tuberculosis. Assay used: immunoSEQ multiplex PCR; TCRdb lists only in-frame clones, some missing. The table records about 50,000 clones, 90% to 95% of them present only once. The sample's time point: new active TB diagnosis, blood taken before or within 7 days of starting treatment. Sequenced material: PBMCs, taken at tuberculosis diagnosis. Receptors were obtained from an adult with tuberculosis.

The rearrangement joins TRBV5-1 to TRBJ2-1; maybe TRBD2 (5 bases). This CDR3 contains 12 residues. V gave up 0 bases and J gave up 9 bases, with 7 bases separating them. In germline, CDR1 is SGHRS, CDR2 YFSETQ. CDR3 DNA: TGCGCCAGCAGCTTGGCTCGGGGTGAGCAGTTCTTC. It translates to CASSLARGEQFF. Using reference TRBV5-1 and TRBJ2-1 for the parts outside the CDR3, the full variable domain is KAGVTQTPRYLIKTRGQQVTLSCSPISGHRSVSWYQQTPGQGLQFLFEYFSETQRNKGNFPGRFSGRQFSNSRSEMNVSTLELGDSALYLCASSLARGEQFFGPGTRLTVL.

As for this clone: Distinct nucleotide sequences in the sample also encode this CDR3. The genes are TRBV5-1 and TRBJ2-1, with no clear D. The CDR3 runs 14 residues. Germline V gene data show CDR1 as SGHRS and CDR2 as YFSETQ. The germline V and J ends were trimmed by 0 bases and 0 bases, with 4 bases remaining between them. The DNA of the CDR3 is TGCGCCAGCAGCTTGGGAGTCTCCTACAATGAGCAGTTCTTC. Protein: CASSLGVSYNEQFF.

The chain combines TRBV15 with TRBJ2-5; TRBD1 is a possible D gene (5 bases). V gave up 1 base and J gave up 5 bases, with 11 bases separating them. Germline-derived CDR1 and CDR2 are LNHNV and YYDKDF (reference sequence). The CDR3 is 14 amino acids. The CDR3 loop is CATSRAPGAETQYF. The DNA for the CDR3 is TGTGCCACCAGCAGAGCACCTGGGGCCGAGACCCAGTACTTC. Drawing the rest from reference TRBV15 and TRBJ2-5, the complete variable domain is DAMVIQNPRYQVTQFGKPVTLSCSQTLNHNVMYWYQQKSSQAPKLLFHYYDKDFNNEADTPDNFQSRRPNTSFCFLDIRSPGLGDTAMYLCATSRAPGAETQYFGPGTRLLVL.

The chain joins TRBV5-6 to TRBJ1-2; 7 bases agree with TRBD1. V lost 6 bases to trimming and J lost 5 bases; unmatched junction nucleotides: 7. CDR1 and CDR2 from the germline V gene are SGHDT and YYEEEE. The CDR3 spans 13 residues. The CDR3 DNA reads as TGTGCCAGCAAGGAGAGGGGGCCGTATGGCTACACCTTC. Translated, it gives CASKERGPYGYTF. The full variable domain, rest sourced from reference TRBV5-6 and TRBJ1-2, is DAGVTQSPTHLIKTRGQQVTLRCSPKSGHDTVSWYQQALGQGPQFIFQYYEEEERQRGNFPDRFSGHQFPNYSSELNVNALLLGDSALYLCASKERGPYGYTFGSGTRLTVV.

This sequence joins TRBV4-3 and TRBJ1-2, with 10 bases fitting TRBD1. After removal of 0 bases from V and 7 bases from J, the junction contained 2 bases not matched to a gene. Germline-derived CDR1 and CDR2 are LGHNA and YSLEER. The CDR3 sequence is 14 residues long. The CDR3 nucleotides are TGCGCCAGCAGCCAAGATTGGACAGGGGGTGGCTACACCTTC. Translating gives CASSQDWTGGGYTF.

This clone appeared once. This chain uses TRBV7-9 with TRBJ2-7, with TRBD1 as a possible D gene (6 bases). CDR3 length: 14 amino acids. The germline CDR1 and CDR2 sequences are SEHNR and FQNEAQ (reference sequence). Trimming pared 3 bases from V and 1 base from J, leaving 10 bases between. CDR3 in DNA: TGTGCCAGCAGCTTGGGCAGGGGTTCCTACGAGCAGTACTTC. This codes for CASSLGRGSYEQYF.

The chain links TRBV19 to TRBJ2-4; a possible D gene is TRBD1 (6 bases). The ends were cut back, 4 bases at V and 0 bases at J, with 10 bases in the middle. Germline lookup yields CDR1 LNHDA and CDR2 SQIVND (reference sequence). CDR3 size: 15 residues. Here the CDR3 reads CASSTGVLAKNIQYF. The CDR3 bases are TGTGCCAGTAGTACAGGGGTTCTAGCCAAAAACATTCAGTACTTC. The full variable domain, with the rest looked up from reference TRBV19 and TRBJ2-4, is DGGITQSPKYLFRKEGQNVTLSCEQNLNHDAMYWYRQDPGQGLRLIYYSQIVNDFQKGDIAEGYSVSREKKESFPLTVTSAQKNPTAFYLCASSTGVLAKNIQYFGAGTRLSVL.

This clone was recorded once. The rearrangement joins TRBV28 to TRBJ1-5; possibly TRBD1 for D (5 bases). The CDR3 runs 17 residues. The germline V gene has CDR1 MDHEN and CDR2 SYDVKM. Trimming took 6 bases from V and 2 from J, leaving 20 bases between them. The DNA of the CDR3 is TGTGCCAGCAGCTTGGCAAGGGGCCTTCCGGGCAATCAGCCCCAGCATTTT. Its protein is CASSLARGLPGNQPQHF.

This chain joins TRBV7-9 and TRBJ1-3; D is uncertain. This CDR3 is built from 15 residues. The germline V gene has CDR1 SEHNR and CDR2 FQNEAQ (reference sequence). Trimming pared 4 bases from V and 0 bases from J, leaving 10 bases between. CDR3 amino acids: CASSYGLTSGNTIYF. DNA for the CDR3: TGTGCCAGCAGCTATGGACTGACCTCTGGAAACACCATATATTTT.

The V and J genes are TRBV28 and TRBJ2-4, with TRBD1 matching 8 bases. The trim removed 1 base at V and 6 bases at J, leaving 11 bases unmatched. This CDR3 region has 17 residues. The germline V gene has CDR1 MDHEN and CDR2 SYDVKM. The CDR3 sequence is CASSLYPTGTGRNIQYF. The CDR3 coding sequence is TGTGCCAGCAGTTTATATCCTACCGGGACAGGTAGAAACATTCAGTACTTC.

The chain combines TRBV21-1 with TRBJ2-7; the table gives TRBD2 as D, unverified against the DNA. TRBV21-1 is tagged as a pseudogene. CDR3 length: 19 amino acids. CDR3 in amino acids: CASSKAKPGLAGVSYEQYF. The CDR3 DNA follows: TGTGCCAGCAGCAAAGCTAAGCCGGGACTAGCGGGTGTTTCCTACGAGCAGTACTTC.

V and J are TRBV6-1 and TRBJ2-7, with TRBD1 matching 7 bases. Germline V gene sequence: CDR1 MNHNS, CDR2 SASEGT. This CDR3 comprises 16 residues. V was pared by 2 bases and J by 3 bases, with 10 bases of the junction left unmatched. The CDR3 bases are TGTGCCAGCAGTGAACGCGTCTGGGACAGACTCTACGAGCAGTACTTC. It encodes CASSERVWDRLYEQYF.

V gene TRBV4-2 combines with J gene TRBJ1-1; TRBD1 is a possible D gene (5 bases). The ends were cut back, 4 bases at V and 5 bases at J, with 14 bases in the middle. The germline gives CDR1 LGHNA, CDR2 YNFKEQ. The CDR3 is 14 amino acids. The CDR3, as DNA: TGTGCCAGCAGCCGTGGACAAGTAGGGACTGAAGCTTTCTTT. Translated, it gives CASSRGQVGTEAFF.

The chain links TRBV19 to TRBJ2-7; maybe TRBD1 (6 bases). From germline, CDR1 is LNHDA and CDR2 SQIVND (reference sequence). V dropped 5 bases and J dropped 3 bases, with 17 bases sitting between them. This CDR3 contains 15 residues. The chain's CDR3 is CASSPSDRSGYEQYF. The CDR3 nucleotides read TGTGCCAGTAGTCCGTCAGACAGGTCAGGCTACGAGCAGTACTTC.

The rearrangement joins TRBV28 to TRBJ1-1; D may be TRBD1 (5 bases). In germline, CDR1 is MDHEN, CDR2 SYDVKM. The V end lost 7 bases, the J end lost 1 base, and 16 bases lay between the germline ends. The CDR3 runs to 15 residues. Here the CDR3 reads CASTRGGSGNTEAFF. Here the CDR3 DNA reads TGTGCCAGCACCCGCGGGGGTTCGGGGAACACTGAAGCTTTCTTT.

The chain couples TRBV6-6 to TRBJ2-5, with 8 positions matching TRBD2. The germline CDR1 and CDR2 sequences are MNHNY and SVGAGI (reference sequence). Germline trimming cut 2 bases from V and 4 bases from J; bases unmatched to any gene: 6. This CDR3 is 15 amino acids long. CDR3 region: CASSYPGLGPETQYF. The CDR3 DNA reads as TGTGCCAGCAGTTACCCGGGACTAGGCCCAGAGACCCAGTACTTC.

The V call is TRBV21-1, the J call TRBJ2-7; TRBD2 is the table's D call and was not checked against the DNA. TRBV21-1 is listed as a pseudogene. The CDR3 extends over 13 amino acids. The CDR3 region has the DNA TGTGCCAGCAGCAAAGGGCGCGGGTACGAGCAGTACTTC. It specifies CASSKGRGYEQYF.

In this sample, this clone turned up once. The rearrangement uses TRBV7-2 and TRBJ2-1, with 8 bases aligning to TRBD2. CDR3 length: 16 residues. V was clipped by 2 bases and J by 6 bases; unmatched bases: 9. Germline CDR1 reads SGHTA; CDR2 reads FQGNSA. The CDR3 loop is CASSLSYAGGINEQFF. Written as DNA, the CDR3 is TGTGCCAGCAGCTTATCTTACGCGGGAGGTATCAATGAGCAGTTCTTC.

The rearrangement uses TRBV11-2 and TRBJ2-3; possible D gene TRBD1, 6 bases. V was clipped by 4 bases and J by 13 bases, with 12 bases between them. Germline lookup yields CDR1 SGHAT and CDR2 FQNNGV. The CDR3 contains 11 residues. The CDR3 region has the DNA TGTGCCAGCAGCTCCCGGGACACAGAGTATTTT. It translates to CASSSRDTEYF.

DNA for the CDR3: TGTGCCAGCAGTTACGGCCAAGAAGCTTTCTTT. Encoded protein: CASSYGQEAFF. V gene TRBV6-5 combines with J gene TRBJ1-1; D gene ambiguous. This CDR3 is 11 amino acids long. V lost 2 bases to trimming and J lost 8 bases, with 6 bases between them. Germline assignment: CDR1 MNHEY and CDR2 SVGAGI.

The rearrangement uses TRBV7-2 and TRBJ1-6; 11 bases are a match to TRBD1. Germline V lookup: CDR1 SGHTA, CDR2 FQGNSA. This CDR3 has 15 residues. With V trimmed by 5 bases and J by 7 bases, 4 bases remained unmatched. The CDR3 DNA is TGTGCCAGCAGCGGAGGGACAGGGGGAAATTCACCCCTCCACTTT. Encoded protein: CASSGGTGGNSPLHF.

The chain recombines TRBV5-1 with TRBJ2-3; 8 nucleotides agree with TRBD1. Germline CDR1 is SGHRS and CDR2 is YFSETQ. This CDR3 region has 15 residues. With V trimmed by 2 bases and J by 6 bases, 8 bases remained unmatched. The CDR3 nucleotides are TGCGCCAGCAGCTTAACAGGGGGGATTACGGATACGCAGTATTTT. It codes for CASSLTGGITDTQYF. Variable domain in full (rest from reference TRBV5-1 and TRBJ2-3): KAGVTQTPRYLIKTRGQQVTLSCSPISGHRSVSWYQQTPGQGLQFLFEYFSETQRNKGNFPGRFSGRQFSNSRSEMNVSTLELGDSALYLCASSLTGGITDTQYFGPGTRLTVL.

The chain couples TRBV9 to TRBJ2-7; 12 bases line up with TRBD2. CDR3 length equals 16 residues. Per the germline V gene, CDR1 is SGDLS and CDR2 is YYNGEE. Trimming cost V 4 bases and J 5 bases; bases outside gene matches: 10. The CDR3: CASSLTSTSGSNEQYF. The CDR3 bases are TGTGCCAGCAGCCTAACGTCGACTAGCGGGAGTAACGAGCAGTACTTC.

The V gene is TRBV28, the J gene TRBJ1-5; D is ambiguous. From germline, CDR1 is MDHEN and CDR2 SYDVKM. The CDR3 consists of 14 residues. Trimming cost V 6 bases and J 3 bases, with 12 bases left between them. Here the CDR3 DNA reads TGTGCCAGCAGCTTGTGGGCCGCCAATCAGCCCCAGCATTTT. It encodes CASSLWAANQPQHF.

CDR3 nucleotide sequence: TGTGCCAGTACCAAATGGGACAGGGGCCTAGGTGAACTGTTTTTT. Translating gives CASTKWDRGLGELFF. The chain couples TRBV19 to TRBJ1-4, with 10 nucleotides matching TRBD1. Trimming at V came to 7 bases and at J to 12 bases, leaving 14 bases not matched to a gene. The CDR3 has 15 residues. Germline V gene lookup returns CDR1 LNHDA and CDR2 SQIVND (reference sequence).